The text below deals with one T cell receptor (beta chain). Its specificity is unknown. Clones were read by immunoSEQ multiplex PCR, and TCRdb kept only the in-frame ones, dropping some. This table holds about 1,500,000 clones, approximately 96% found once. Germline loops: CDR1 SGHNT, CDR2 YYREEE (reference sequence). The CDR3 runs to 16 residues. The V segment lost 0 bases and the J segment 10 bases; nucleotides outside the gene matches: 8. This entry is derived from a study of shared clonotypes between healthy human individuals. Study-level background: There were three CD4 naive, three CD4 memory, two CD8 naive and one CD8 memory plates per donor. Study-level findings and limits: Only blood was sampled, and tissue TCR repertoires likely differ from blood ones. Naive subsets generally exceeded memory subsets in estimated richness. Sharing of clonotypes among donors was expected to vary with sequencing depth.

The J gene is TRBJ1-6, the V gene TRBV5-4; 9 positions match TRBD1. This clonotype was sampled from a man aged 30 to 45 in good health. The specimen sequenced was naive CD4+ T cells sorted from blood. Documented subset: CD45RA+ positively selected. The CDR3, as DNA: TGTGCCAGCAGCTTGGGGGGACAGGGCAGGGGCTCACCCCTCCACTTT. Translating gives CASSLGGQGRGSPLHF.